This is a list of T cell receptor beta chains from one sample in a study of control samples from healthy donors and cancer patients. TCRdb keeps only in-frame clones here, not all; method: immunoSEQ multiplex PCR. The sample holds approximately 150,000 clones, less than 95% seen once. Input material: PBMCs. The receptors originated from a man aged 55 to 70 with colorectal cancer. Each CDR3 is given with its conserved first and last residue. The order of the fields is D gene, clone size, V gene, J gene, CDR3 protein, CDR3 DNA. The D gene is left open where the match is weak. Clone size appears in some rows only: once, few, many, or a class for an expanded clone.

d_gene: NA; abundance: NA; v_gene: TRBV18; j_gene: TRBJ2-5; CDR3aa: CASSTGTEETQYF; CDR3nt: TGTGCCAGCTCAACCGGGACTGAAGAGACCCAGTACTTC
d_gene: NA; abundance: NA; v_gene: TRBV27; j_gene: TRBJ1-3; CDR3aa: CASKRDHSGNTIYF; CDR3nt: TGTGCCAGCAAAAGGGATCACTCTGGAAACACCATATATTTT
d_gene: TRBD1; abundance: NA; v_gene: TRBV7-2; j_gene: TRBJ2-1; CDR3aa: CASSITGGYEQFF; CDR3nt: TGTGCCAGCAGCATAACAGGGGGCTATGAGCAGTTCTTC
d_gene: NA; abundance: NA; v_gene: TRBV5-1; j_gene: TRBJ1-1; CDR3aa: CASSPTGTVNTEAFF; CDR3nt: TGCGCCAGCAGCCCGACGGGGACGGTGAACACTGAAGCTTTCTTT
d_gene: NA; abundance: NA; v_gene: TRBV6-5; j_gene: TRBJ2-7; CDR3aa: CASSYSVTGATYEQYF; CDR3nt: TGTGCCAGCAGTTACTCGGTGACGGGGGCGACCTACGAGCAGTACTTC
d_gene: TRBD2; abundance: NA; v_gene: TRBV5-1; j_gene: TRBJ2-2; CDR3aa: CASHRYLSGGAPGELFF; CDR3nt: TGCGCCAGCCATCGGTACCTGAGCGGGGGGGCCCCCGGGGAGCTGTTTTTT
d_gene: NA; abundance: NA; v_gene: TRBV4-1; j_gene: TRBJ2-4; CDR3aa: CASSQEFGDIQYF; CDR3nt: TGCGCCAGCAGCCAAGAGTTCGGGGACATTCAGTACTTC
d_gene: NA; abundance: NA; v_gene: TRBV10-3; j_gene: TRBJ1-1; CDR3aa: CAISERGGNTEAFF; CDR3nt: TGTGCCATCAGTGAGCGAGGTGGGAACACTGAAGCTTTCTTT
d_gene: NA; abundance: NA; v_gene: TRBV9; j_gene: TRBJ2-5; CDR3aa: CASSVGWAGDPRRYF; CDR3nt: TGTGCCAGCAGCGTAGGATGGGCAGGGGACCCACGGAGGTACTTC
d_gene: NA; abundance: NA; v_gene: TRBV6-5; j_gene: TRBJ1-1; CDR3aa: CASSYSWQGGTEAFF; CDR3nt: TGTGCCAGCAGTTACTCGTGGCAGGGCGGCACTGAAGCTTTCTTT
d_gene: NA; abundance: NA; v_gene: TRBV5-1; j_gene: TRBJ1-2; CDR3aa: CASSLGAGNNYGYTF; CDR3nt: TGCGCCAGCAGCTTGGGGGCAGGGAACAACTATGGCTACACCTTC
d_gene: NA; abundance: NA; v_gene: TRBV3-1/TRBV3-2; j_gene: TRBJ2-3; CDR3aa: CASSSGSDTQYF; CDR3nt: TGTGCCAGCAGTTCGGGCTCAGATACGCAGTATTTT
d_gene: NA; abundance: NA; v_gene: TRBV7-8; j_gene: TRBJ2-2; CDR3aa: CASSPPLRLLNTGELFF; CDR3nt: TGTGCCAGCAGCCCACCCCTAAGGCTCCTAAACACCGGGGAGCTGTTTTTT
d_gene: NA; abundance: once; v_gene: TRBV27; j_gene: TRBJ1-1; CDR3aa: CASSRLINTEAFF; CDR3nt: TGTGCCAGCAGTAGGCTGATAAACACTGAAGCTTTCTTT
d_gene: NA; abundance: NA; v_gene: TRBV5-1; j_gene: TRBJ2-5; CDR3aa: CASSLEETQYF; CDR3nt: TGCGCCAGCAGCTTGGAAGAGACCCAGTACTTC
d_gene: TRBD1; abundance: NA; v_gene: TRBV4-3; j_gene: TRBJ1-4; CDR3aa: CASSQERGTGSEKLFF; CDR3nt: TGCGCCAGCAGCCAAGAACGCGGGACAGGGAGTGAAAAACTGTTTTTT
d_gene: NA; abundance: NA; v_gene: TRBV12-3/TRBV12-4; j_gene: TRBJ2-2; CDR3aa: CASSFYGELFF; CDR3nt: TGTGCCAGCAGTTTTTACGGGGAGCTGTTTTTT
d_gene: NA; abundance: NA; v_gene: TRBV7-9; j_gene: TRBJ2-3; CDR3aa: CASSLGRGSSTDTQYF; CDR3nt: TGTGCCAGCAGCTTAGGAAGGGGTTCCAGCACAGATACGCAGTATTTT
d_gene: TRBD1; abundance: NA; v_gene: TRBV10-3; j_gene: TRBJ2-5; CDR3aa: CAINDRDSQEKETQYF; CDR3nt: TGTGCCATCAATGACAGGGATTCCCAAGAAAAGGAGACCCAGTACTTC
d_gene: TRBD1; abundance: once; v_gene: TRBV7-2; j_gene: TRBJ1-2; CDR3aa: CASSLGDRPLYGYTF; CDR3nt: TGTGCCAGCAGCTTAGGGGACAGGCCCCTCTATGGCTACACCTTC
d_gene: NA; abundance: NA; v_gene: TRBV19; j_gene: TRBJ2-5; CDR3aa: CASSVHPGTLQETQYF; CDR3nt: TGTGCCAGTAGTGTACACCCCGGGACTTTACAAGAGACCCAGTACTTC
d_gene: NA; abundance: NA; v_gene: TRBV11-2; j_gene: TRBJ2-7; CDR3aa: CASSFGTAYEQYF; CDR3nt: TGTGCCAGCAGCTTCGGCACCGCCTACGAGCAGTACTTC
d_gene: NA; abundance: NA; v_gene: TRBV5-1; j_gene: TRBJ2-2; CDR3aa: CASSLVYSRQGELFF; CDR3nt: TGCGCCAGCAGCTTGGTGTACAGCCGACAGGGGGAGCTGTTTTTT
d_gene: TRBD1; abundance: NA; v_gene: TRBV13; j_gene: TRBJ2-7; CDR3aa: CASSFRTGRNEQYF; CDR3nt: TGTGCCAGCAGCTTCCGGACAGGGCGGAACGAGCAGTACTTC